This T cell receptor beta chain was identified during a study of T cell changes during pregnancy in multiple sclerosis. CDR1 is SGHRS, CDR2 YFSETQ, per germline. This CDR3 is 17 amino acids long. The V gene end was trimmed by 4 bases and the J gene end by 9 bases; junction bases not matched to a gene: 19. Clones were read by immunoSEQ multiplex PCR, and TCRdb kept only the in-frame ones, dropping some. There are around 72,000 clones in the sample; 85% to 95% occur only once, and 0.4% to 0.45% lies in the top ten. This receptor was taken from a female donor with multiple sclerosis, enrolled in a pregnancy study. Source: CD4+ T cells from peripheral blood mononuclear cells, taken before pregnancy. The J gene is TRBJ2-3, the V gene TRBV5-1, with 8 bases that match TRBD2. The CDR3 coding sequence is TGCGCCAGCAGCCAACCCGGGACTAGTAGAACACAGATAACGCAGTATTTT. Translated, it gives CASSQPGTSRTQITQYF.